These 19 T cell receptor beta chains originate from one sample sequenced in a study of blood T cell repertoires in COVID-19. TCRdb keeps only in-frame clones here, not all; method: immunoSEQ multiplex PCR. The table lists around 99,000 clones, less than 85% of them singletons. Sequencing used peripheral blood. These TCRs come from a woman of 80 years or more with active or convalescent COVID-19.

This sequence joins TRBV5-1 and TRBJ2-5; D not resolved. The CDR3 contains 12 residues. Trimming shortened V by 3 bases and J by 5 bases, and 8 bases separated the two germline ends. CDR1 is SGHRS, CDR2 YFSETQ, per germline. CDR3 region: CASSSPKETQYF. CDR3 sequence (DNA): TGCGCCAGCAGCTCCCCTAAGGAGACCCAGTACTTC. The full variable domain, with the rest looked up from reference TRBV5-1 and TRBJ2-5, is KAGVTQTPRYLIKTRGQQVTLSCSPISGHRSVSWYQQTPGQGLQFLFEYFSETQRNKGNFPGRFSGRQFSNSRSEMNVSTLELGDSALYLCASSSPKETQYFGPGTRLLVL.

This rearrangement joins TRBV30 to TRBJ2-3, with 9 bases aligning to TRBD2. CDR3 length: 15 residues. CDR1 and CDR2 from the germline V gene are GTSNPN and SVGIG (reference sequence). J gave up 4 bases and V 1 base, and 6 bases lay outside the gene matches. The CDR3 region is CAWSAPGTSPDTQYF. The DNA of the CDR3 is TGTGCCTGGAGTGCTCCCGGGACTAGCCCAGATACGCAGTATTTT.

V and J are TRBV6-6 and TRBJ2-1; unclear D gene. V was trimmed by 6 bases and J by 9 bases, leaving 24 bases between them. Germline V gives CDR1 MNHNY, CDR2 SVGAGI (reference sequence). The CDR3 length is 16 residues. CDR3 region: CASRAADEVAVIEQFF. The CDR3 DNA reads TGTGCCAGCAGGGCAGCTGACGAGGTTGCTGTGATTGAGCAGTTCTTC.

This chain connects TRBV5-6 to TRBJ2-2; no firm D call. With 4 bases removed from V and 7 bases from J, the gap between germline ends came to 8 bases. In germline, CDR1 is SGHDT, CDR2 YYEEEE. There are 12 residues in the CDR3. CDR3 nucleotide sequence: TGTGCCAGCAGCGTAGTAAGCGGGGAGCTGTTTTTT. This gives the protein CASSVVSGELFF.

This chain connects TRBV7-8 to TRBJ1-1, with 8 bases matching TRBD1. Trimming at V came to 5 bases and at J to 5 bases, leaving 10 bases not matched to a gene. The CDR3 spans 15 residues. Germline CDR1 reads SGHVS; CDR2 reads FQNEAQ. This chain's CDR3 is CASSPRDRRRTEAFF. CDR3 DNA: TGTGCCAGCAGCCCGAGGGACAGGCGGCGGACTGAAGCTTTCTTT.

The chain employs TRBV9 and TRBJ1-6; 8 nucleotides agree with TRBD1. The V gene end was trimmed by 4 bases and the J gene end by 7 bases; junction bases not matched to a gene: 7. CDR1 and CDR2 from the germline V gene are SGDLS and YYNGEE. There are 15 residues in the CDR3. The CDR3 sequence is CASSPGQGGNSPLHF. CDR3 DNA sequence: TGTGCCAGCAGCCCCGGACAGGGAGGGAATTCACCCCTCCACTTT.

A note on this clone: This sample includes further DNA sequences coding for the same CDR3. The J gene is TRBJ1-2, the V gene TRBV28; 9 positions agree with TRBD1. This CDR3 is built from 14 residues. With V trimmed by 5 bases and J by 8 bases, 9 bases remained unmatched. CDR1 is MDHEN, CDR2 SYDVKM, per germline. The CDR3 protein is CASSTPTGGGGYTF. CDR3 nucleotide sequence: TGTGCCAGCAGTACCCCGACAGGGGGGGGCGGCTACACCTTC.

The rearrangement links TRBV7-9 to TRBJ2-7; 7 bases align to TRBD2. Germline V gene lookup returns CDR1 SEHNR and CDR2 FQNEAQ (reference sequence). The CDR3 contains 17 residues. V lost 1 base, J lost 2 bases, and 11 bases stayed unmatched. The CDR3, as DNA: TGTGCCAGCAGCTTAGGGCTCTCTAGCGGAGAAACCTACGAGCAGTACTTC. Translation: CASSLGLSSGETYEQYF.

V gene TRBV23-1 combines with J gene TRBJ2-6, with D uncertain. TRBV23-1 is identified as an open reading frame with a role that is uncertain. V was trimmed by 2 bases and J by 0 bases, leaving 11 bases between them. The CDR3 runs 17 residues. The CDR3 here is CASSQPLLHSGANVLTF. CDR3 coding DNA: TGCGCCAGCAGTCAACCACTCCTGCACTCTGGGGCCAACGTCCTGACTTTC.

This chain connects TRBV7-3 to TRBJ2-7; TRBD2 matches 8 bases. V trimming: 7 bases; J trimming: 8 bases; junction bases outside the gene matches: 13. Looked up from germline, CDR1 is SGHTA and CDR2 is FQGTGA. The CDR3 is 14 residues long. The DNA of the CDR3 is TGTGCCAGCAACGAAAACGGGAGGGGATCGCAGCAGTACTTC. Amino acids: CASNENGRGSQQYF.

The V gene is TRBV7-2, the J gene TRBJ2-1; TRBD2 is a possible D gene (6 bases). Between the trimmed V and J ends, which lost 3 bases and 5 bases, there was a span of 14 bases. The CDR3 runs 15 residues. Germline assignment: CDR1 SGHTA and CDR2 FQGNSA. CDR3 sequence (DNA): TGTGCCAGCAGCTTTGTGGGGAGGCGCGACAATGAGCAGTTCTTC. Translation gives CASSFVGRRDNEQFF.

This clone was recorded only once. In DNA, the CDR3 is TGTGCCAGCAGTACCACGCAGGGTAGCTATGGCTACACCTTC. The encoded protein is CASSTTQGSYGYTF. The chain employs TRBV6-5 and TRBJ1-2; D is perhaps TRBD1 (5 bases). The CDR3 consists of 14 residues. V gave up 5 bases and J gave up 4 bases, with 14 bases separating them. Germline CDR1 and CDR2: MNHEY and SVGAGI.

The CDR3 bases are TGTGCCAGCAGCTTAGATTTTGCGGACACCATATATTTT. Translated: CASSLDFADTIYF. The chain joins TRBV7-3 to TRBJ1-3; D gene ambiguous. V was trimmed by 2 bases and J by 8 bases, leaving 10 bases between them. This CDR3 region has 13 residues. Germline V gene data show CDR1 as SGHTA and CDR2 as FQGTGA.

The chain carries TRBV15 and TRBJ2-1, with no clear D. This CDR3 spans 12 amino acids. Germline V CDR1 and CDR2: LNHNV, YYDKDF (reference sequence). Trimming removed 6 bases at V and 3 bases at J, with 6 bases between. The CDR3 region is CATSSGYNEQFF. As DNA, the CDR3 is TGTGCCACCAGTTCAGGCTACAATGAGCAGTTCTTC.

The CDR3 region has the DNA TGCAGTGGTATGCGGGGAAGTGAGCAGTTCTTC. Encoded protein: CSGMRGSEQFF. The chain is built from TRBV20-1 and TRBJ2-1, with D perhaps TRBD2 (6 bases). There are 11 residues in the CDR3. The germline V gene has CDR1 DFQATT and CDR2 SNEGSKA (reference sequence). The V end lost 7 bases, the J end lost 9 bases, and 13 bases lay between the germline ends.

This rearrangement joins TRBV10-3 to TRBJ2-5; D unresolved. Germline V CDR1 and CDR2: ENHRY, SYGVKD. V was clipped by 2 bases and J by 7 bases, with 14 bases between them. CDR3 size: 14 residues. The CDR3 DNA reads as TGTGCCATCAGTGAGACAGACCAGGTGACGACCCAGTACTTC. Protein: CAISETDQVTTQYF.

The chain couples TRBV5-4 to TRBJ2-3; possible D gene TRBD2, 5 bases. Germline CDR1 and CDR2: SGHNT and YYREEE (reference sequence). V lost 0 bases, J lost 1 base, and 9 bases lay in between. This CDR3 spans 15 amino acids. The CDR3 reads CASSLAGTGTDTQYF. CDR3 bases: TGTGCCAGCAGCTTGGCGGGAACCGGCACAGATACGCAGTATTTT.

The genes are TRBV5-1 and TRBJ2-7; TRBD1 might be the D (6 bases). Trimming shortened V by 4 bases and J by 2 bases, and 13 bases separated the two germline ends. This CDR3 contains 14 residues. The germline gives CDR1 SGHRS, CDR2 YFSETQ. The CDR3 DNA reads TGCGCCAGCAGCCTTCAGGGGCTTGCCTACGAGCAGTACTTC. It codes for CASSLQGLAYEQYF.

The V and J genes are TRBV5-1 and TRBJ2-3, with 8 bases aligning to TRBD2. The CDR3 sequence is 15 residues long. V shed 6 bases, J shed 4 bases, and the junction held 10 bases outside the gene matches. From germline, CDR1 is SGHRS and CDR2 YFSETQ. CDR3 amino acids: CASTKGLVNSDTQYF. CDR3 bases: TGCGCCAGCACCAAGGGACTAGTCAACTCAGATACGCAGTATTTT.